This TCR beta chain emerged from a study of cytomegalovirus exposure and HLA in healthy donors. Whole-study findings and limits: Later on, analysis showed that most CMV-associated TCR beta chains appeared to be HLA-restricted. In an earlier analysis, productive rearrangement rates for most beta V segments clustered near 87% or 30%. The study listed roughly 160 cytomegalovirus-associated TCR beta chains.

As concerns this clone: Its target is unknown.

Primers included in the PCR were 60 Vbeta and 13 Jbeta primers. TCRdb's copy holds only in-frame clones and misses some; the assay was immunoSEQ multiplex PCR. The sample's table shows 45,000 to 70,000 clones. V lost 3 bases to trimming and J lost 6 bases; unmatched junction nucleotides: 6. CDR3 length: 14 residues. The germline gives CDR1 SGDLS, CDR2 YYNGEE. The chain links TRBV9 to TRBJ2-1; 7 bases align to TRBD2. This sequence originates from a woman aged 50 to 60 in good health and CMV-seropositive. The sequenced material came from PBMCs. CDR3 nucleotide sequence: TGTGCCAGCAGCGCTCAACTAGCGATCAATGAGCAGTTCTTC. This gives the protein CASSAQLAINEQFF. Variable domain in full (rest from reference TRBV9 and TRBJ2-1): DSGVTQTPKHLITATGQRVTLRCSPRSGDLSVYWYQQSLDQGLQFLIQYYNGEERAKGNILERFSAQQFPDLHSELNLSSLELGDSALYFCASSAQLAINEQFFGPGTRLTVL.